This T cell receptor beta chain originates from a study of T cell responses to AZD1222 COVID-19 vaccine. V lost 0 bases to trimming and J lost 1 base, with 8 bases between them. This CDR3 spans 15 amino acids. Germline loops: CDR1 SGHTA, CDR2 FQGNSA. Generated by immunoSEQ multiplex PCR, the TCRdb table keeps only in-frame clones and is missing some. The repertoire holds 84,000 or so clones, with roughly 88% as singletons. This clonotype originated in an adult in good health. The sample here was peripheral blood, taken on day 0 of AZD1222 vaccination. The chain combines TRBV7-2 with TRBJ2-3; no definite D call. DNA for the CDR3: TGTGCCAGCAGCTTAGCGAACTCCCGCACAGATACGCAGTATTTT. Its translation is CASSLANSRTDTQYF.